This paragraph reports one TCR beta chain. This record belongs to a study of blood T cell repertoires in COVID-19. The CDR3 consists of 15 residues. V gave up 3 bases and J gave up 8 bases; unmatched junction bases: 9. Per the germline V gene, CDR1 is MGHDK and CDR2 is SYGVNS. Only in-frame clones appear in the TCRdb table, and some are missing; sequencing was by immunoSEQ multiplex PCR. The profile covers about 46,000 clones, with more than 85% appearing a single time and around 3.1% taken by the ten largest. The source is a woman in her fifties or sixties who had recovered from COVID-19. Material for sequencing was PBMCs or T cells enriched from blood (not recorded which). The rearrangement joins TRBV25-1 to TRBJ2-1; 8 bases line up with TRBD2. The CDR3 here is CASSDPRTSQYEQFF. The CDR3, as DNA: TGTGCCAGCAGTGACCCAAGGACTAGCCAATATGAGCAGTTCTTC.